This T cell receptor (beta chain) stems from a study of shared clonotypes between healthy human individuals. In the study overall: Each donor contributed plates that comprised three CD4 naive, three CD4 memory, two CD8 naive and one CD8 memory. General study points: Compared with clonotypes that all four donors shared, non-shared clonotypes had lower generation probabilities. Several donors had around 5% of their naive CD4 clonotypes in common.

Naivety among CD8 cells was defined by CD45RO negativity and positive CCR7 selection, thereby excluding terminally differentiated effector memory CD45RA+ cells. Healthy HIV-negative adults with no recent acute infections or vaccinations were recruited as donors. Comment on this clone: Its specificity is unknown.

The germline gives CDR1 LNHDA, CDR2 SQIVND (reference sequence). Unmatched junction bases numbered 3, after V lost 5 bases and J lost 0 bases. This CDR3 is 14 amino acids long. TCRdb's copy holds only in-frame clones and misses some; the assay was immunoSEQ multiplex PCR. Of approximately 720,000 clones in the sample, 90% to 95% were seen once. The gene calls are TRBV19 and TRBJ2-7; 8 nucleotides align to TRBD1. The sequence was obtained from a man in his thirties or forties in good health. Material: naive CD8+ T cells sorted from blood. The CDR3 nucleotides are TGTGCCAGTAGTGCAGGGGGCGCCTCCTACGAGCAGTACTTC. As protein: CASSAGGASYEQYF.